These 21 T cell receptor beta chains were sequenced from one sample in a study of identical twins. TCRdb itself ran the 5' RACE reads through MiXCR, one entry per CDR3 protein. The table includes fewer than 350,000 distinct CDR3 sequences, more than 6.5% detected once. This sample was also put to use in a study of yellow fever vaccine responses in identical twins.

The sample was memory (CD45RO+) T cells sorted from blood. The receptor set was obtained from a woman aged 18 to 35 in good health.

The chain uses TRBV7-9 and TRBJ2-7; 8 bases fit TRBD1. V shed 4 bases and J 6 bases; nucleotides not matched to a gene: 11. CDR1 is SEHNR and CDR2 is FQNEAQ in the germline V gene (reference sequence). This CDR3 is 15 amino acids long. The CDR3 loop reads CASSSSDRVGGEQYV. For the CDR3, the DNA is TGTGCCAGCAGCTCCTCGGACAGGGTCGGGGGCGAGCAGTACGTC.

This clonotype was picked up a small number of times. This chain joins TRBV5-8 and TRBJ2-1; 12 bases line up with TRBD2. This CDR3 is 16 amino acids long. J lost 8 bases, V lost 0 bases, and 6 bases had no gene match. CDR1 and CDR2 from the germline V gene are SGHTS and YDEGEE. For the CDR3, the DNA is TGTGCCAGCAGCTTGGGTCTAGCGGGAGGGGCCCATGAGCAGTTCTTC. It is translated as CASSLGLAGGAHEQFF.

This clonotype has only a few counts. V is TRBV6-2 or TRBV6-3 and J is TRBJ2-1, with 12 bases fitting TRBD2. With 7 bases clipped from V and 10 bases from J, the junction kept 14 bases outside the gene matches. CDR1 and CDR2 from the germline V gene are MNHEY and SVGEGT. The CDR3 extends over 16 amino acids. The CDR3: CASIHALAGGPEEQFF. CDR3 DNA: TGTGCCAGCATCCACGCCCTAGCGGGGGGGCCGGAGGAGCAGTTCTTC.

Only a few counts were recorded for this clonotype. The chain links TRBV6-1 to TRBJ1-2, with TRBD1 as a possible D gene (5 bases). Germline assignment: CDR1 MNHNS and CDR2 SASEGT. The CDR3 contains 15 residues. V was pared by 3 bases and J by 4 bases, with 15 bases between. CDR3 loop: CASSETDRISYGYTF. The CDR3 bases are TGTGCCAGCAGTGAGACAGACAGAATTTCCTATGGCTACACCTTC.

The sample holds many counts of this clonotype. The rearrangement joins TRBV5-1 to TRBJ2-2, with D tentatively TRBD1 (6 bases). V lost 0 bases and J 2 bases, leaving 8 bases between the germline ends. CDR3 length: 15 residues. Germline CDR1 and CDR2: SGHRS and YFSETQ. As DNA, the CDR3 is TGCGCCAGCAGCTTGGGGACAGTAAACACCGGGGAGCTGTTTTTT. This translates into CASSLGTVNTGELFF.

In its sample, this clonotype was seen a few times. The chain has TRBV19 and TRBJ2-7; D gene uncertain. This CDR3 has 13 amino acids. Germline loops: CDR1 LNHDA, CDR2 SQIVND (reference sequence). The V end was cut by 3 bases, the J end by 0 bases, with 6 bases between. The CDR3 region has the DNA TGTGCCAGTAGTATCTTGGTCTCCTACGAGCAGTACTTC. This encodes CASSILVSYEQYF.

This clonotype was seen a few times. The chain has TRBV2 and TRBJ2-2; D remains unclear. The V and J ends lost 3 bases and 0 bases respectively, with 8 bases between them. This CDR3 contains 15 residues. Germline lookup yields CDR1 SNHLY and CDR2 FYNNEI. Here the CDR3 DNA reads TGTGCCAGCAGTGACGAATTCGCGAACACCGGGGAGCTGTTTTTT. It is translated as CASSDEFANTGELFF.

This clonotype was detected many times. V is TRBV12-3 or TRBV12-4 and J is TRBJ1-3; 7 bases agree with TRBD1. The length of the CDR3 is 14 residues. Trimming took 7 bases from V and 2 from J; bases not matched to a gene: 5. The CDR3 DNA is TGTGCCAGCATCTCGGGACAGCCTGGAAACACCATATATTTT. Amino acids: CASISGQPGNTIYF.

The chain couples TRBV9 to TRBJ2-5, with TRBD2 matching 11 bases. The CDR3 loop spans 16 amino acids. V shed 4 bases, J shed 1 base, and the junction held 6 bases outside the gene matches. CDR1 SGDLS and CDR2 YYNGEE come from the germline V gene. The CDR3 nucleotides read TGTGCCAGCAGCTTACGACTAGCGGGGCCCCAAGAGACCCAGTACTTC. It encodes CASSLRLAGPQETQYF.

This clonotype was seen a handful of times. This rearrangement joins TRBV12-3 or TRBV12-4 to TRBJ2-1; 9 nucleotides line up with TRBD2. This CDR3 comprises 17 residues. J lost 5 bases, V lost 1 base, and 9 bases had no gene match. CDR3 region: CASSLDSHASGNNEQFF. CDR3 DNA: TGTGCCAGCAGTTTAGATTCCCATGCTAGCGGGAACAATGAGCAGTTCTTC.

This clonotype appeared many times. The CDR3 region has the DNA TGTGCCAGCAGTTTAAGGGGGCCAGATACGCAGTATTTT. Translation gives CASSLRGPDTQYF. V is TRBV12-3 or TRBV12-4 and J is TRBJ2-3, with 7 positions matching TRBD1. V lost 2 bases to trimming and J lost 4 bases; unmatched junction nucleotides: 0. This CDR3 has 13 residues.

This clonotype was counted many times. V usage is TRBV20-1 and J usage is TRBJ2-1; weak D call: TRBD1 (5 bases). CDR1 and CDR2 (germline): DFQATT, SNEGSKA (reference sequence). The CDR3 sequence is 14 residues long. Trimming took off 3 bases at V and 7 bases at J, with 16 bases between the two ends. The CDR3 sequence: CSARQGSEVNEQFF. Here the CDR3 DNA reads TGCAGTGCTAGGCAGGGTTCGGAAGTTAATGAGCAGTTCTTC.

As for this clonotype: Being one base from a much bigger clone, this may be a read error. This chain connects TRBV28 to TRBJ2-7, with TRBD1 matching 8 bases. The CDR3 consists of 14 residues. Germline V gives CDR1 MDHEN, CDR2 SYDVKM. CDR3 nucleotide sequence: TGTGCCAGCAGCCCCGGACAGGGCCCCTACGAGCAGCACTTC. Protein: CASSPGQGPYEQHF.

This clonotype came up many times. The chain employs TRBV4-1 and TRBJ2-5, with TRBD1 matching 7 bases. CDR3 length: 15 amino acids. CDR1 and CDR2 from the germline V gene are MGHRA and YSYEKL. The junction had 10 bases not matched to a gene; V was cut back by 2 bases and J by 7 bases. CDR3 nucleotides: TGCGCCAGCAGCCAACCTGACAGGGTGTCTGCGACCCAGTACTTC. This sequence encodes CASSQPDRVSATQYF.

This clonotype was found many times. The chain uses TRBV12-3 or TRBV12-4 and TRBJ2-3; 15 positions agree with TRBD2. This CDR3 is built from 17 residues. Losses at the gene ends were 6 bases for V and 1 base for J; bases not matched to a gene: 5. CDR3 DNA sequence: TGTGCCAGCAGCCCTGGACTAGCGGGAGGGCGCACAGATACGCAGTATTTT. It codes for CASSPGLAGGRTDTQYF.

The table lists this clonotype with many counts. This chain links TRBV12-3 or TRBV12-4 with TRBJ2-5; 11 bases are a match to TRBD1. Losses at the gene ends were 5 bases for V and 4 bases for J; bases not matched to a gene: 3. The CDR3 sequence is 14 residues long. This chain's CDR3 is CASSPGQGAETQYF. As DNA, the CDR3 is TGTGCCAGCAGTCCCGGACAGGGGGCAGAGACCCAGTACTTC.

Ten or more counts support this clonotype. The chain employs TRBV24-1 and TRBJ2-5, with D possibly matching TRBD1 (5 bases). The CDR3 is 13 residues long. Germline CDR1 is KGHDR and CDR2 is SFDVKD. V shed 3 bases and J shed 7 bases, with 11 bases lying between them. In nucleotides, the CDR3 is TGTGCCACCAGTGATAGGGGATTGGTGACCCAGTACTTC. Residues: CATSDRGLVTQYF.

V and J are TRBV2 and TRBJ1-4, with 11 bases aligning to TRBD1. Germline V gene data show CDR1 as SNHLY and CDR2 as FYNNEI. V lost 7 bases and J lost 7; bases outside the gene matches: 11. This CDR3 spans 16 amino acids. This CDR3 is CASTTHRDRGIEKLFF. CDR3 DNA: TGTGCCAGCACCACACACCGGGACAGGGGGATTGAAAAACTGTTTTTT.

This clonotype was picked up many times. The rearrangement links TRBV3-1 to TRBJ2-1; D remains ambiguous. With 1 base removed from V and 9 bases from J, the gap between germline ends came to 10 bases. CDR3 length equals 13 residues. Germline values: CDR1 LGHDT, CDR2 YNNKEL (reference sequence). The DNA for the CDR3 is TGTGCCAGCAGCCAAGCAGCAAGGCTTGAGCAGTTCTTC. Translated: CASSQAARLEQFF.

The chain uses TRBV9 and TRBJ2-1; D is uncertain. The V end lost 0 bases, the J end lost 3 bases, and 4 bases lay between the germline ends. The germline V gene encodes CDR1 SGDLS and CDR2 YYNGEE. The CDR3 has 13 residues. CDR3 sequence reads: CASSVGSYNEQFF. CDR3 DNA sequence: TGTGCCAGCAGCGTAGGCAGCTACAATGAGCAGTTCTTC.

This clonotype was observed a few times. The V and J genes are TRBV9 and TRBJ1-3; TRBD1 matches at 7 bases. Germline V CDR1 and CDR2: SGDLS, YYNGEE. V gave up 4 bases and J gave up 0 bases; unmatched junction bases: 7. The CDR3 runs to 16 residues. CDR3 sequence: CASSFSRDSSGNTIYF. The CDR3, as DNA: TGTGCCAGCAGCTTTAGCCGGGACAGCTCTGGAAACACCATATATTTT. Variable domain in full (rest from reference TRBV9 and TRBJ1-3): DSGVTQTPKHLITATGQRVTLRCSPRSGDLSVYWYQQSLDQGLQFLIQYYNGEERAKGNILERFSAQQFPDLHSELNLSSLELGDSALYFCASSFSRDSSGNTIYFGEGSWLTVV.